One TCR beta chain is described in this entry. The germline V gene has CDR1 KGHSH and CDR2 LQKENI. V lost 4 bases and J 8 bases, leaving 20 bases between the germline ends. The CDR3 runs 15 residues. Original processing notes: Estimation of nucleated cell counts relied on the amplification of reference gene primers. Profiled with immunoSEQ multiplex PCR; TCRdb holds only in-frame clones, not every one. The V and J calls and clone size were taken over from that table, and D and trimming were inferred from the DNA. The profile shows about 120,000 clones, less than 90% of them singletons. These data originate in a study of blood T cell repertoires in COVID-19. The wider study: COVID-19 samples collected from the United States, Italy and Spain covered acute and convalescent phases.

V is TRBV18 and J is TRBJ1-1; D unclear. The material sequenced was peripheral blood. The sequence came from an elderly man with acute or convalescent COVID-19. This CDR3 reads CASSHQNGVEREAFF. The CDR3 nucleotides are TGTGCCAGCTCACACCAGAACGGTGTGGAGAGGGAAGCTTTCTTT.